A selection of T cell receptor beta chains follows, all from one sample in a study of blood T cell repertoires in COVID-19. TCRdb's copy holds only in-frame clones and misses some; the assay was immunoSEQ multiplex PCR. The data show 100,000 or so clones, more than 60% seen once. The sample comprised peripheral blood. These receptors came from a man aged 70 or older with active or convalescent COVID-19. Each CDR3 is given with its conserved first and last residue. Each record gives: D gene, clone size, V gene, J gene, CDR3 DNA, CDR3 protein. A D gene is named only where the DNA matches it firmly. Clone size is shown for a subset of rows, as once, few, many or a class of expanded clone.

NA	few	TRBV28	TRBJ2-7	TGTGCCAGCAGTTTACCCTATGGGTCGAGGAGCTCCTACGAGCAGTACTTC	CASSLPYGSRSSYEQYF
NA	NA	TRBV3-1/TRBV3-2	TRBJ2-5	TGTGCCAGCAGCCGGGGACTGCAAGAGACCCAGTACTTC	CASSRGLQETQYF
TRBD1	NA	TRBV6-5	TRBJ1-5	TGTGCCAGCAGTTCCCTACAGGGGGCTAATCAGCCCCAGCATTTT	CASSSLQGANQPQHF
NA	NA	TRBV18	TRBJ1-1	TGTGCCAGCTCACTCTACAGGGACACTGAAGCTTTCTTT	CASSLYRDTEAFF
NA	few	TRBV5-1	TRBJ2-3	TGCGCCAGCAGCTTGGCCCCGGGACTTGGCACAGATACGCAGTATTTT	CASSLAPGLGTDTQYF
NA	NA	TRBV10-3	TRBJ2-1	TGTGCCATCAGTGAGGGGGTAGCGGCTAACAATGAGCAGTTCTTC	CAISEGVAANNEQFF
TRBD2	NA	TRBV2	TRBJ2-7	TGTGCCAGCGCTAGCGGGGGCCGAGAGCAGTACTTC	CASASGGREQYF
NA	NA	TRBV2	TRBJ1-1	TGTGCCAGCACCGACAGGCAGGGTGGTGAAGCTTTCTTT	CASTDRQGGEAFF
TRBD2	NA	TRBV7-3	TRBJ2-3	TGTGCCAGCGGAGCGGGGAGTACGCAGTATTTT	CASGAGSTQYF
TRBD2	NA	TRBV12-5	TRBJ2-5	TGTGCTAGTGCCTCGGGACTAGCGGGACGGGGAGGAGAGACCCAGTACTTC	CASASGLAGRGGETQYF
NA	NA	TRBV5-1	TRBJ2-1	TGCGCCAGCAGCTTCGGGGGTCACCAGGGCTCCTACAATGAGCAGTTCTTC	CASSFGGHQGSYNEQFF
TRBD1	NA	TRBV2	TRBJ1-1	TGTGCCAGCAGTGGGAGACAGGGGGGTGGCACTGAAGCTTTCTTT	CASSGRQGGGTEAFF
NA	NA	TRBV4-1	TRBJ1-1	TGCGCCAGCAGCCAAGAAAGCAGGGTTTCGACTGAAGCTTTCTTT	CASSQESRVSTEAFF
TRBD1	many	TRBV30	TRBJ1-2	TGTGCCTGGAGCAAGGGGCACAGGGGCGTCAACTATGGCTACACCTTC	CAWSKGHRGVNYGYTF
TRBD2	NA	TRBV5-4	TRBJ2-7	TGTGCCAGCAGCTCCGGGAGGGATAACTCCTACGAGCAGTACTTC	CASSSGRDNSYEQYF
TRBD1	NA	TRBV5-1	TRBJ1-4	TGCGCCAGCAACCTAGGACAGGGAGTAATTAATGAAAAACTGTTTTTT	CASNLGQGVINEKLFF
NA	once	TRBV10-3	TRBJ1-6	TGTGCCATCAGTGAGTCGGGGGGGTATTCACCCCTCCACTTT	CAISESGGYSPLHF
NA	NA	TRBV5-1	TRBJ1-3	TGCGCCAGCGGGGAGGGAAACACCATATATTTT	CASGEGNTIYF
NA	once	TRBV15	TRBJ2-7	TGTGCCACCAGCAAAACGGGGGGGACAGGGAGTTACGAGCAGTACTTC	CATSKTGGTGSYEQYF
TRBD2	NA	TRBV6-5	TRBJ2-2	TGTGCCAGCAGTTGGACTAGCGGGACCGGGGAGCTGTTTTTT	CASSWTSGTGELFF